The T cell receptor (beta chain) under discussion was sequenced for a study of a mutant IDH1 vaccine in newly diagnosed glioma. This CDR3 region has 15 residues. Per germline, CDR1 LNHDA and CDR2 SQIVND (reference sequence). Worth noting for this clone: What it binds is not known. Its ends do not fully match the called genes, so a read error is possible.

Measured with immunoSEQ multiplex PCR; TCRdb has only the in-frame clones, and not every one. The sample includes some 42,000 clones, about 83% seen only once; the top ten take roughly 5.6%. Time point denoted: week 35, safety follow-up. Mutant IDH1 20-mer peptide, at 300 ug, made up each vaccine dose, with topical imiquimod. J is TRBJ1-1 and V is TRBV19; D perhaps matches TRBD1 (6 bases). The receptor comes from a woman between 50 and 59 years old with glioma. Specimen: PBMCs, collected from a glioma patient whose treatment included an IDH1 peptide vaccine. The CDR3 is CASSLDARGNTEAFF. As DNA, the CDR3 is TGTGCCAGTAGTCTAGATGCCAGGGGGAACACTGAAGCTTTCTTT.